The 6 T cell receptor beta chains below come from one sample, sequenced in a study of post-analysis software for immune sequencing data. TCR beta libraries were prepared from cDNA with unique molecular identifiers. TCRdb reprocessed the PCR reads with MiXCR, giving one entry per CDR3 protein. This repertoire shows about 800,000 distinct CDR3 sequences, just under 30% found once; its top ten account for around 0.55%. Study findings and constraints: TRBV5-6, TRBV5-1 and TRBV20-1 were among about 5 TRBV segments more frequent in patients than controls.

No antigen has been identified for these receptors. The sample was blood. All receptors come from a girl aged 10 to 17 with multiple sclerosis.

The V call is TRBV4-2, the J call TRBJ1-1, with D unclear. The germline V gene has CDR1 LGHNA and CDR2 YNFKEQ. V lost 0 bases and J 1 base, leaving 9 bases between the germline ends. The CDR3 spans 15 residues. The CDR3 spells CASSQDRLSNTEAFF. The CDR3 nucleotides read TGTGCCAGCAGCCAAGATCGACTCTCGAACACTGAAGCTTTCTTT.

The rearrangement joins TRBV11-2 to TRBJ2-5; no clear D gene. V lost 8 bases and J lost 0, with 7 bases in between. The CDR3 sequence is 12 residues long. Per germline, CDR1 SGHAT and CDR2 FQNNGV. CDR3 nucleotides: TGTGCCAGCCGCTCCCACCAAGAGACCCAGTACTTC. Translation gives CASRSHQETQYF.

This clonotype has only a few counts. The chain joins TRBV6-2 or TRBV6-3 to TRBJ2-1, with 8 bases that match TRBD2. Trimming took 10 bases from V and 7 from J; bases not matched to a gene: 12. The CDR3 spans 14 residues. Germline V CDR1 and CDR2: MNHEY, SVGEGT. CDR3 nucleotide sequence: TGTGCCACCACCTCGAGCGGGAGTGGGAATGAGCAGTTCTTC. It yields the protein CATTSSGSGNEQFF.

The chain combines TRBV9 with TRBJ1-1, with a weak D call TRBD1 (5 bases). This CDR3 comprises 17 residues. Germline V gene lookup returns CDR1 SGDLS and CDR2 YYNGEE. The germline V and J ends were trimmed by 0 bases and 7 bases, with 22 bases remaining between them. The CDR3 loop reads CASSVDLVGGSMGEAFF. The CDR3 bases are TGTGCCAGCAGCGTAGATTTAGTTGGGGGATCGATGGGTGAAGCTTTCTTT.

The rearrangement uses TRBV7-2 and TRBJ1-2, with D perhaps TRBD1 (6 bases). This CDR3 is built from 15 residues. CDR1 is SGHTA and CDR2 is FQGNSA in the germline V gene. V shed 10 bases and J shed 0 bases, with 18 bases lying between them. This CDR3 is CAIPWTASTNYGYTF. The CDR3 DNA reads TGTGCCATCCCCTGGACAGCATCAACTAACTATGGCTACACCTTC.

The chain recombines TRBV20-1 with TRBJ2-3, with a possible D match to TRBD2 (6 bases). CDR3 length: 14 amino acids. Per the germline V gene, CDR1 is DFQATT and CDR2 is SNEGSKA (reference sequence). Trimming pared 4 bases from V and 2 bases from J, leaving 13 bases between. CDR3 loop: CSATLGLNTDTQYF. The DNA of the CDR3 is TGCAGTGCTACCCTGGGACTTAACACAGATACGCAGTATTTT.